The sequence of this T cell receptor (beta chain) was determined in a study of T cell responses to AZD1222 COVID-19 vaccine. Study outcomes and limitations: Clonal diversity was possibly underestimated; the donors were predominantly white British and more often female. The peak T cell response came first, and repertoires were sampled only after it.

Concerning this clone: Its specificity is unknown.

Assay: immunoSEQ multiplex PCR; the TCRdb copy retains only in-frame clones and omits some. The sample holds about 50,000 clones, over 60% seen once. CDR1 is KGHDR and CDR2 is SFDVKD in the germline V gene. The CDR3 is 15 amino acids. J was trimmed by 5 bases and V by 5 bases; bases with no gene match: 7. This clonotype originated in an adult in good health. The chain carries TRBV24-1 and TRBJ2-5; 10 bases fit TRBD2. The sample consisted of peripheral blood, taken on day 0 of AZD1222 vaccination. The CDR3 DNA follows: TGTGCCACCAGTGGTCTACTAGCGGGATATGAGACCCAGTACTTC. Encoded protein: CATSGLLAGYETQYF.